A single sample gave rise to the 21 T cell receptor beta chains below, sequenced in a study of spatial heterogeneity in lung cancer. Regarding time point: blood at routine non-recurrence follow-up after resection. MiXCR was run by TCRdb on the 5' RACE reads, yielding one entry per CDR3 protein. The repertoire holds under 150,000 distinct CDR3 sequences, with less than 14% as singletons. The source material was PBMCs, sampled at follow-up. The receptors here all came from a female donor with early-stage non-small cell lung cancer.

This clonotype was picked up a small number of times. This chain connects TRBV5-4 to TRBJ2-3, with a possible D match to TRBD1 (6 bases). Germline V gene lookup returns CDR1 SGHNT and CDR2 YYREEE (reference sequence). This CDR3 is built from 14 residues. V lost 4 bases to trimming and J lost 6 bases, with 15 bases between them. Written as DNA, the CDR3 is TGTGCCAGCAGCACTCAACAGGGTCGCGATACGCAGTATTTT. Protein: CASSTQQGRDTQYF.

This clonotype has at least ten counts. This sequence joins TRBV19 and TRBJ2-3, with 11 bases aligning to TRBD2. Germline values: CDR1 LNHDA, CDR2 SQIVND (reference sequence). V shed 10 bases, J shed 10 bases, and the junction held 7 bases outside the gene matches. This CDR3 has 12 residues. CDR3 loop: CATASGRTSQYF. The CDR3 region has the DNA TGTGCCACAGCTAGCGGGAGGACCTCGCAGTATTTT.

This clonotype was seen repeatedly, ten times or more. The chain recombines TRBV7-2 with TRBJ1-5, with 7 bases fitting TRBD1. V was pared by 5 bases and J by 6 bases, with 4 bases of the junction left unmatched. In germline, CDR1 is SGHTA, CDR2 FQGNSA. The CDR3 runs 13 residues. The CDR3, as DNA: TGTGCCAGCAGCCGGGACAGAGCTCAGCCCCAGCATTTT. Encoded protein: CASSRDRAQPQHF.

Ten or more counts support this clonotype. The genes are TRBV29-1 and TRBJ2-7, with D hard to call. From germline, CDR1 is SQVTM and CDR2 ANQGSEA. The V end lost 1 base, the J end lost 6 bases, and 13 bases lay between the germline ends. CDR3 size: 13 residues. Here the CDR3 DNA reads TGCAGCGTTGAAGTAGGCAGCAGGCCCGAGCAGTACTTC. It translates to CSVEVGSRPEQYF.

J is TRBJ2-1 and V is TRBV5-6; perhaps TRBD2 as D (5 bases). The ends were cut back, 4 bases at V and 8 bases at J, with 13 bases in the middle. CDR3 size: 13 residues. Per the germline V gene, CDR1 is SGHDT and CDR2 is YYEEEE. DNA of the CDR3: TGTGCCAGCAGCCGGTCTAGCCTGGATGAGCAGTTCTTC. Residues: CASSRSSLDEQFF.

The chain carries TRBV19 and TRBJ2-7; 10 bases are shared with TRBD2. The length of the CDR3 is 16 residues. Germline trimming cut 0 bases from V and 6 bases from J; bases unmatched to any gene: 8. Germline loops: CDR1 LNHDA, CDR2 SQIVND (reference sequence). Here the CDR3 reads CASSIDLLAGAGEQYF. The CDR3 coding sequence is TGTGCCAGTAGTATAGACCTCCTAGCGGGAGCCGGCGAGCAGTACTTC.

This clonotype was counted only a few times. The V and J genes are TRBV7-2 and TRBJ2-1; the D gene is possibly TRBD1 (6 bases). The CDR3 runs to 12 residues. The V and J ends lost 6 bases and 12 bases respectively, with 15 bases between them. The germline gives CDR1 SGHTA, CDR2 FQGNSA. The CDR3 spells CASRPPGTRQFF. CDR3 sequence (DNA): TGTGCCAGCAGACCCCCCGGGACAAGGCAGTTCTTC.

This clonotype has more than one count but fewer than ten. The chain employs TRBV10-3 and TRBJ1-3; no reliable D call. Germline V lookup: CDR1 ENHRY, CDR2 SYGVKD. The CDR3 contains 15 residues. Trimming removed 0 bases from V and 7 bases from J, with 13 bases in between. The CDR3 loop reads CAISESPELRNTIYF. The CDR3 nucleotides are TGTGCCATCAGTGAGTCTCCGGAGTTACGGAACACCATATATTTT.

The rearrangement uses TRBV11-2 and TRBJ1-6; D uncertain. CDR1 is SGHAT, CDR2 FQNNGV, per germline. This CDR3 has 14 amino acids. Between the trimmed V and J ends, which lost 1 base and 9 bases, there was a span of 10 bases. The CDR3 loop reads CASSLVVGSSPLHF. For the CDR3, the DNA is TGTGCCAGCAGCTTAGTGGTGGGGAGTTCACCCCTCCACTTT.

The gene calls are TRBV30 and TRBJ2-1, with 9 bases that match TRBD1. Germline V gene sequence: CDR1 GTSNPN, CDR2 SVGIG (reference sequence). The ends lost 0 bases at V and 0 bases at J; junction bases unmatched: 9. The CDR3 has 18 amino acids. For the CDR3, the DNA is TGTGCCTGGAGTGTACAGGGGGCATGGCGGGACTCCTACAATGAGCAGTTCTTC. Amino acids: CAWSVQGAWRDSYNEQFF. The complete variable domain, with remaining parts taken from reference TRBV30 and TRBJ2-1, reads SQTIHQWPATLVQPVGSPLSLECTVEGTSNPNLYWYRQAAGRGLQLLFYSVGIGQISSEVPQNLSASRPQDRQFILSSKKLLLSDSGFYLCAWSVQGAWRDSYNEQFFGPGTRLTVL.

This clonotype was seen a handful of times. CDR3 coding DNA: TGCGCCAGCAGCCAAGTAGCCACCCCAGACTATGGCTACACCTTC. It encodes CASSQVATPDYGYTF. V gene TRBV4-3 combines with J gene TRBJ1-2, with no clear D. The CDR3 has 15 residues. Between the trimmed V and J ends, which lost 1 base and 3 bases, there was a span of 12 bases. Germline V gene lookup returns CDR1 LGHNA and CDR2 YSLEER.

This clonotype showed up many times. In DNA form, the CDR3 reads TGCGCCAGCAGCCCGAGTCTGAACACTGAAGCTTTCTTT. It is translated as CASSPSLNTEAFF. The chain combines TRBV5-1 with TRBJ1-1; D is undetermined. Germline V gene sequence: CDR1 SGHRS, CDR2 YFSETQ. Trimming took 4 bases from V and 0 from J, leaving 7 bases between them. There are 13 residues in the CDR3.

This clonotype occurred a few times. The CDR3 nucleotides are TGTGCCAGCAGCCATCTCGGGGTACGTGGGGCCAACGTCCTGACTTTC. It translates to CASSHLGVRGANVLTF. The rearrangement uses TRBV6-2 or TRBV6-3 and TRBJ2-6; possibly TRBD2 for D (5 bases). Between the trimmed V and J ends, which lost 6 bases and 3 bases, there was a span of 15 bases. The germline V gene has CDR1 MNHEY and CDR2 SVGEGT. This CDR3 is 16 amino acids long.

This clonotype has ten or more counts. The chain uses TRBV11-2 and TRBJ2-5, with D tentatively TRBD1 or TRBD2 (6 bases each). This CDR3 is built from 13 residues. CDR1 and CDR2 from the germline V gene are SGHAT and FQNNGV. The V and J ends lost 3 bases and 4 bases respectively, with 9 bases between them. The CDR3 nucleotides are TGTGCCAGCAGCTTCGGGGGCGGAGAGACCCAGTACTTC. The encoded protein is CASSFGGGETQYF.

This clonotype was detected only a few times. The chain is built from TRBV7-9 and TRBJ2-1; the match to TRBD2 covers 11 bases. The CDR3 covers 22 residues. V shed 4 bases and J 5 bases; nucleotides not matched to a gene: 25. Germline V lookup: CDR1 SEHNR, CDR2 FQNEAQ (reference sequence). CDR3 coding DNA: TGTGCCAGCAGCTCCCTAGGGCGAAGAGGGACTAGCGGCCTTCAGAACGACAATGAGCAGTTCTTC. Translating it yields CASSSLGRRGTSGLQNDNEQFF.

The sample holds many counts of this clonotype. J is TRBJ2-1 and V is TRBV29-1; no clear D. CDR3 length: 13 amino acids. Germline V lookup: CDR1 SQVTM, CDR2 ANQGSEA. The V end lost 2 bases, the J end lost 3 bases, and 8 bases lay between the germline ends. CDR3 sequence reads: CSVERRDYNEQFF. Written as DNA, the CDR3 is TGCAGCGTTGAAAGAAGGGACTACAATGAGCAGTTCTTC.

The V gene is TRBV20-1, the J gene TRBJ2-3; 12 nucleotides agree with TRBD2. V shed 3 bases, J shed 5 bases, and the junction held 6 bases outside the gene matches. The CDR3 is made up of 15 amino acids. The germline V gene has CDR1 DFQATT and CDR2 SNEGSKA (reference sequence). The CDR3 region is CSASSASGGGDTQYF. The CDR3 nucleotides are TGCAGTGCTAGTTCGGCTAGCGGGGGGGGAGATACGCAGTATTTT.

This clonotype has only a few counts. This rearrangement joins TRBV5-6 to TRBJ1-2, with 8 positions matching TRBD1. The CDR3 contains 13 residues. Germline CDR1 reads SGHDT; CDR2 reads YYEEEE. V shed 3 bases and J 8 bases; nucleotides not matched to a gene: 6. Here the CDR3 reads CASSWGQDDGYTF. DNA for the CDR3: TGTGCCAGCAGCTGGGGACAGGATGACGGCTACACCTTC. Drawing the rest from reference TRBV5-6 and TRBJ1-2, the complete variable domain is DAGVTQSPTHLIKTRGQQVTLRCSPKSGHDTVSWYQQALGQGPQFIFQYYEEEERQRGNFPDRFSGHQFPNYSSELNVNALLLGDSALYLCASSWGQDDGYTFGSGTRLTVV.

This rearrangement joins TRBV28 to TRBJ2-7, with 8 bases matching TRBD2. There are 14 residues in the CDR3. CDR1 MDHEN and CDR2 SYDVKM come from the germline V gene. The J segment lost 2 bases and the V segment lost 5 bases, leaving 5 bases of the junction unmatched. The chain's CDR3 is CASSPRGATYEQYF. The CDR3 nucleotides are TGTGCCAGCAGTCCGCGGGGGGCCACCTACGAGCAGTACTTC.

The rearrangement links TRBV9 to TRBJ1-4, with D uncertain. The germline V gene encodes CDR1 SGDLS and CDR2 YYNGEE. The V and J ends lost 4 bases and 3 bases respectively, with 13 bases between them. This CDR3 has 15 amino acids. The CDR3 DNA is TGTGCCAGCAGCCTGAACACAGTACCTAATGAAAAACTGTTTTTT. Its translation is CASSLNTVPNEKLFF.

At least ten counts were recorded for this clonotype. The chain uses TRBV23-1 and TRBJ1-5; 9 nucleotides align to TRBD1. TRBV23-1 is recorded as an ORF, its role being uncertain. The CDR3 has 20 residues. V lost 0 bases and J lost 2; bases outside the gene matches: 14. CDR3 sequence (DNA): TGCGCCAGCAGTCAATCGCTACGGATCTCGACAGGGGGAGGCAATCAGCCCCAGCATTTT. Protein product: CASSQSLRISTGGGNQPQHF.